Each of the 2 T cell receptor beta chains below was sequenced from the same sample in a study of T cell responses to AZD1222 COVID-19 vaccine. Repertoires were generated with immunoSEQ multiplex PCR, while TCRdb's copy carries only in-frame clones and drops some. The sample consists of about 180,000 clones, 85% to 90% of them appearing once. Sample: peripheral blood, taken 28 days after the second dose of the MenACWY control vaccine. These receptors came from an adult who received the MenACWY meningococcal vaccine as a control.

The J gene is TRBJ1-3, the V gene TRBV27; TRBD1 is a possible D gene (6 bases). The CDR3 totals 20 residues. The germline V gene encodes CDR1 MNHEY and CDR2 SMNVEV (reference sequence). The V end lost 2 bases, the J end lost 0 bases, and 23 bases lay between the germline ends. CDR3 region: CASSLRIPRGLGASGNTIYF. CDR3 nucleotides: TGTGCCAGCAGTTTAAGGATACCTAGGGGGTTGGGTGCCTCTGGAAACACCATATATTTT.

The chain has TRBV19 and TRBJ2-1; D is perhaps TRBD2 (5 bases). The CDR3 is 15 amino acids. V lost 5 bases, J lost 8 bases, and 19 bases lay in between. CDR1 and CDR2 from the germline V gene are LNHDA and SQIVND (reference sequence). CDR3 nucleotides: TGTGCCAGTAGTCGACCCCGGGGTGCAAGGGATGAGCAGTTCTTC. Its translation is CASSRPRGARDEQFF.